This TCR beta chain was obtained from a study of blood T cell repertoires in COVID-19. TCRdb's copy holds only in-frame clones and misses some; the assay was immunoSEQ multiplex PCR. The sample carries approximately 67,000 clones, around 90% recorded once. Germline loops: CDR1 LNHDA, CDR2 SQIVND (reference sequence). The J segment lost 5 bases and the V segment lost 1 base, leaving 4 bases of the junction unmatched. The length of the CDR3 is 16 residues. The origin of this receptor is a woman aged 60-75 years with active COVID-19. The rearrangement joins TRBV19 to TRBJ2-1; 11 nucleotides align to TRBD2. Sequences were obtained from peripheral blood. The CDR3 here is CASSIVTSGGHNEQFF. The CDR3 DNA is TGTGCCAGTAGTATAGTCACTAGCGGGGGACACAATGAGCAGTTCTTC. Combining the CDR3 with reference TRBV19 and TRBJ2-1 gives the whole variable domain DGGITQSPKYLFRKEGQNVTLSCEQNLNHDAMYWYRQDPGQGLRLIYYSQIVNDFQKGDIAEGYSVSREKKESFPLTVTSAQKNPTAFYLCASSIVTSGGHNEQFFGPGTRLTVL.